These 29 T cell receptor beta chains originate from one sample sequenced in a study of blood T cell repertoires in COVID-19. Profiling relied on immunoSEQ multiplex PCR, and the TCRdb table lists in-frame clones only, not all of them. The sample lists more than 75,000 clones; 80% to 90% were seen once. Sequencing was performed on peripheral blood. The origin of the receptors is a woman aged 70-85 years with acute or convalescent COVID-19.

The chain combines TRBV7-3 with TRBJ2-1; 7 bases agree with TRBD2. Per germline, CDR1 SGHTA and CDR2 FQGTGA. V lost 5 bases, J lost 4 bases, and 11 bases stayed unmatched. The CDR3 consists of 16 residues. The CDR3 is CASSPALAARYNEQFF. CDR3 DNA: TGTGCCAGCAGCCCCGCTCTAGCGGCCCGTTACAATGAGCAGTTCTTC.

The CDR3 nucleotides are TGTGCCAGTAGCACCGAGGGAACCAACTCCTACAATGAGCAGTTCTTC. Translated, it gives CASSTEGTNSYNEQFF. J is TRBJ2-1 and V is TRBV19; tentative D call: TRBD2 (5 bases). CDR1 and CDR2 from the germline V gene are LNHDA and SQIVND (reference sequence). This CDR3 contains 16 residues. V dropped 6 bases and J dropped 0 bases, with 15 bases sitting between them.

The chain is built from TRBV7-2 and TRBJ2-1; D is ambiguous. Germline V lookup: CDR1 SGHTA, CDR2 FQGNSA. The CDR3 covers 16 residues. The ends were cut back, 2 bases at V and 0 bases at J, with 11 bases in the middle. CDR3 nucleotide sequence: TGTGCCAGCAGCTTATTACGAGGAAGCTCCTACAATGAGCAGTTCTTC. Residues: CASSLLRGSSYNEQFF. The variable domain in full, with the rest retrieved from reference TRBV7-2 and TRBJ2-1, is GAGVSQSPSNKVTEKGKDVELRCDPISGHTALYWYRQSLGQGLEFLIYFQGNSAPDKSGLPSDRFSAERTGGSVSTLTIQRTQQEDSAVYLCASSLLRGSSYNEQFFGPGTRLTVL.

This clone showed up just a few times. The V call is TRBV3-1 (or the pseudogene TRBV3-2), the J call TRBJ2-2; D gene uncertain. Per germline, CDR1 LGHDT and CDR2 YNNKEL (reference sequence). Trimming took 4 bases from V and 6 from J, leaving 12 bases between them. The CDR3 sequence is 14 residues long. CDR3 region: CASSPAGPPGELFF. The CDR3 region has the DNA TGTGCCAGCAGCCCGGCAGGTCCTCCCGGGGAGCTGTTTTTT.

The V and J genes are TRBV7-3 and TRBJ2-5, with 13 positions matching TRBD2. The CDR3 has 15 residues. Trimming cost V 5 bases and J 4 bases; bases outside gene matches: 4. Germline lookup yields CDR1 SGHTA and CDR2 FQGTGA. CDR3 coding DNA: TGTGCCAGCAGCCGACTAGCGGGAGGTGGAGAGACCCAGTACTTC. It codes for CASSRLAGGGETQYF.

This CDR3 reads CASSQGLAGGTWQYF. The DNA of the CDR3 is TGTGCCAGCAGCCAAGGGCTAGCGGGAGGTACCTGGCAGTACTTC. The chain employs TRBV14 and TRBJ2-7; 11 bases are a match to TRBD2. The germline V gene encodes CDR1 SGHDN and CDR2 FVKESK. J gave up 9 bases and V 1 base, and 8 bases lay outside the gene matches. CDR3 length equals 15 residues.

The chain uses TRBV7-3 and TRBJ2-5, with 7 positions matching TRBD1. CDR1 and CDR2 (germline): SGHTA, FQGTGA. CDR3 length: 16 residues. V shed 5 bases and J 1 base; nucleotides not matched to a gene: 10. The DNA of the CDR3 is TGTGCCAGCAGCCAAAGGACAGGATTATTCCAAGAGACCCAGTACTTC. Translated, it gives CASSQRTGLFQETQYF.

CDR3 in DNA: TGTGCCAGCAGCCAAGGTTTGCCTAGCGGGAGTAGGGGGGTCACAGATACGCAGTATTTT. It codes for CASSQGLPSGSRGVTDTQYF. V and J are TRBV3-1 (or the pseudogene TRBV3-2) and TRBJ2-3, with 10 bases lining up with TRBD2. Germline assignment: CDR1 LGHDT and CDR2 YNNKEL (reference sequence). With V trimmed by 1 base and J by 2 bases, 15 bases remained unmatched. CDR3 length: 20 amino acids.

This clone has a handful of counts. The chain uses TRBV11-1 and TRBJ2-2; D might be TRBD1 (5 bases). V gave up 6 bases and J gave up 4 bases, with 9 bases separating them. Germline V gives CDR1 SGHAT, CDR2 FQDESV (reference sequence). The CDR3 contains 13 residues. The CDR3 loop reads CASSKGATGELFF. The CDR3 DNA follows: TGTGCCAGCAGTAAAGGGGCCACCGGGGAGCTGTTTTTT.

The chain recombines TRBV5-1 with TRBJ1-2; no clear D. The CDR3 has 12 residues. The V end lost 0 bases, the J end lost 5 bases, and 5 bases lay between the germline ends. Germline lookup yields CDR1 SGHRS and CDR2 YFSETQ. As DNA, the CDR3 is TGCGCCAGCAGCTTGGATCAGTATGGCTACACCTTC. Amino acid sequence: CASSLDQYGYTF. The complete variable domain, with remaining parts taken from reference TRBV5-1 and TRBJ1-2, reads KAGVTQTPRYLIKTRGQQVTLSCSPISGHRSVSWYQQTPGQGLQFLFEYFSETQRNKGNFPGRFSGRQFSNSRSEMNVSTLELGDSALYLCASSLDQYGYTFGSGTRLTVV.

The J gene is TRBJ1-1, the V gene TRBV19, with 7 bases lining up with TRBD1. The CDR3 consists of 15 residues. V lost 3 bases and J lost 3; bases outside the gene matches: 7. Germline CDR1 is LNHDA and CDR2 is SQIVND (reference sequence). This CDR3 is CASSILQGWDTEAFF. The CDR3, as DNA: TGTGCCAGTAGTATCCTACAGGGGTGGGACACTGAAGCTTTCTTT.

This sequence joins TRBV11-2 and TRBJ1-6, with TRBD1 matching 10 bases. This CDR3 has 14 residues. Germline V lookup: CDR1 SGHAT, CDR2 FQNNGV. V dropped 5 bases and J dropped 9; count of bases not matched to a gene: 4. Here the CDR3 DNA reads TGTGCCAGCAGCGAGGGACAGGGGATTTCACCCCTCCACTTT. It yields the protein CASSEGQGISPLHF. The variable domain in full, completed from reference TRBV11-2 and TRBJ1-6, reads EAGVAQSPRYKIIEKRQSVAFWCNPISGHATLYWYQQILGQGPKLLIQFQNNGVVDDSQLPKDRFSAERLKGVDSTLKIQPAKLEDSAVYLCASSEGQGISPLHFGNGTRLTVT.

This sequence joins TRBV13 and TRBJ2-1; 7 positions agree with TRBD2. The CDR3 runs to 16 residues. CDR1 is PRHDT and CDR2 is FYEKMQ in the germline V gene (reference sequence). Trimming took 5 bases from V and 5 from J; bases not matched to a gene: 12. This chain's CDR3 is CASSTRASGANNEQFF. Here the CDR3 DNA reads TGTGCCAGCAGCACCCGAGCTAGCGGAGCGAACAATGAGCAGTTCTTC.

The CDR3 here is CASSLLYGVTTDEQFF. Written as DNA, the CDR3 is TGTGCCAGCAGCTTATTGTACGGAGTAACCACCGATGAGCAGTTCTTC. V and J are TRBV7-8 and TRBJ2-1; no reliable D call. V was shortened by 2 bases and J by 8 bases, with 19 bases between the two germline ends. Per the germline V gene, CDR1 is SGHVS and CDR2 is FQNEAQ. The CDR3 runs 16 residues.

The chain has TRBV18 and TRBJ2-1; D is perhaps TRBD2 (5 bases). Per germline, CDR1 KGHSH and CDR2 LQKENI. V was trimmed by 2 bases and J by 5 bases, leaving 13 bases between them. The CDR3 is 15 residues long. In nucleotides, the CDR3 is TGTGCCAGCTCACCAAGATGGACGGGGAACAATGAGCAGTTCTTC. It translates to CASSPRWTGNNEQFF.

CDR3 protein: CSAAGRTGVDTEAFF. CDR3 in DNA: TGCAGCGCCGCAGGGAGGACAGGGGTGGACACTGAAGCTTTCTTT. The chain combines TRBV29-1 with TRBJ1-1, with TRBD1 matching 9 bases. CDR1 and CDR2 from the germline V gene are SQVTM and ANQGSEA. The CDR3 loop spans 15 amino acids. Trimming at V came to 7 bases and at J to 3 bases, leaving 12 bases not matched to a gene.

This sequence joins TRBV15 and TRBJ2-7, with D possibly being TRBD1 (5 bases). This CDR3 region has 12 residues. V was cut by 0 bases and J by 9 bases, with 9 bases left in between. Germline CDR1 reads LNHNV; CDR2 reads YYDKDF (reference sequence). CDR3 protein: CATSREKGPQYF. CDR3 nucleotide sequence: TGTGCCACCAGCAGAGAAAAGGGGCCGCAGTACTTC.

The CDR3 nucleotides are TGTGCCAGCAGCTTAGGGGTCGCTGTAATTCGACTACAGCCCGAGACCCAGTACTTC. Its translation: CASSLGVAVIRLQPETQYF. The chain links TRBV7-2 to TRBJ2-5; TRBD2 might be the D (5 bases). CDR1 and CDR2 (germline): SGHTA, FQGNSA. The CDR3 extends over 19 amino acids. Trimming pared 1 base from V and 5 bases from J, leaving 26 bases between.

The rearrangement uses TRBV9 and TRBJ2-5, with no clear D. Germline V gives CDR1 SGDLS, CDR2 YYNGEE. The CDR3 length is 15 residues. The V end lost 2 bases, the J end lost 5 bases, and 16 bases lay between the germline ends. The DNA of the CDR3 is TGTGCCAGCAGCGTTCTGGCCAACCAGGCGGAGACCCAGTACTTC. It is translated as CASSVLANQAETQYF.

The chain links TRBV9 to TRBJ2-1; D remains unclear. This CDR3 is 14 amino acids long. V was cut by 0 bases and J by 3 bases, with 7 bases left in between. Per germline, CDR1 SGDLS and CDR2 YYNGEE. For the CDR3, the DNA is TGTGCCAGCAGCGTAGCAATCGGCTACAATGAGCAGTTCTTC. Its protein product is CASSVAIGYNEQFF.

The chain is built from TRBV27 and TRBJ1-2, with 8 bases aligning to TRBD1. The CDR3 spans 15 residues. Trimming removed 0 bases from V and 4 bases from J; junction bases left unmatched: 4. CDR1 is MNHEY and CDR2 is SMNVEV in the germline V gene (reference sequence). The CDR3 reads CASSLSSTGAYGYTF. The CDR3 nucleotides read TGTGCCAGCAGTTTATCGTCGACAGGGGCCTATGGCTACACCTTC.

V is TRBV6-6 and J is TRBJ2-2; TRBD2 might be the D (6 bases). The ends were cut back, 2 bases at V and 7 bases at J, with 17 bases in the middle. CDR1 is MNHNY, CDR2 SVGAGI, per germline (reference sequence). CDR3 length: 16 amino acids. CDR3 loop: CASSYGHRRGGGELFF. As DNA, the CDR3 is TGTGCCAGCAGTTACGGGCACAGGAGGGGAGGCGGGGAGCTGTTTTTT.

The chain links TRBV15 to TRBJ1-4; D gene unclear. The CDR3 covers 15 residues. Trimming cost V 1 base and J 8 bases, with 14 bases left between them. In germline, CDR1 is LNHNV, CDR2 YYDKDF (reference sequence). CDR3 nucleotide sequence: TGTGCCACCAGCAGAGCCCCGGTGGGGAGGGAAAAACTGTTTTTT. Translating it yields CATSRAPVGREKLFF. The full variable domain, rest sourced from reference TRBV15 and TRBJ1-4, is DAMVIQNPRYQVTQFGKPVTLSCSQTLNHNVMYWYQQKSSQAPKLLFHYYDKDFNNEADTPDNFQSRRPNTSFCFLDIRSPGLGDTAMYLCATSRAPVGREKLFFGSGTQLSVL.

This rearrangement joins TRBV27 to TRBJ2-7; 9 nucleotides line up with TRBD2. The germline gives CDR1 MNHEY, CDR2 SMNVEV (reference sequence). V lost 3 bases, J lost 1 base, and 4 bases stayed unmatched. This CDR3 is built from 15 residues. CDR3 loop: CASSFGTSRSYEQYF. In nucleotides, the CDR3 is TGTGCCAGCAGTTTTGGGACTAGCCGTTCCTACGAGCAGTACTTC.

This chain joins TRBV29-1 and TRBJ1-1; D may be TRBD1 (6 bases). Germline-derived CDR1 and CDR2 are SQVTM and ANQGSEA. V lost 4 bases to trimming and J lost 3 bases, with 15 bases between them. CDR3 length equals 14 residues. The CDR3 loop is CSVVNRAGDTEAFF. The CDR3 bases are TGCAGCGTTGTTAACAGGGCCGGGGACACTGAAGCTTTCTTT.

The genes are TRBV6-5 and TRBJ1-5, with D unresolved. The CDR3 runs 13 residues. Germline assignment: CDR1 MNHEY and CDR2 SVGAGI. Trimming stripped 7 bases from V and 3 bases from J, with 10 bases between. DNA for the CDR3: TGTGCCAGCACCAAACAGTTCAATCAGCCCCAGCATTTT. Its protein is CASTKQFNQPQHF.

J is TRBJ1-4 and V is TRBV18; D remains unclear. Trimming pared 3 bases from V and 12 bases from J, leaving 11 bases between. The length of the CDR3 is 12 residues. The germline V gene encodes CDR1 KGHSH and CDR2 LQKENI. The CDR3 DNA sequence: TGTGCCAGCTCACCCCTCGGAGAGGAACTGTTTTTT. It encodes CASSPLGEELFF.

The chain carries TRBV6-5 and TRBJ1-2; tentatively, D is TRBD1 (5 bases). Between the trimmed V and J ends, which lost 1 base and 7 bases, there was a span of 16 bases. This CDR3 region has 15 residues. From germline, CDR1 is MNHEY and CDR2 SVGAGI. CDR3 DNA sequence: TGTGCCAGCAGTTACTACTTGAGAGACAGCATTGGCTACACCTTC. It encodes CASSYYLRDSIGYTF.

The rearrangement links TRBV4-1 to TRBJ2-3; D is perhaps TRBD2 (6 bases). Germline V CDR1 and CDR2: MGHRA, YSYEKL. Trimming left V 2 bases short and J 0 bases short, with 15 bases between. This CDR3 comprises 17 residues. The CDR3 here is CASSQRLAFFSTDTQYF. The CDR3 bases are TGCGCCAGCAGCCAACGCCTAGCGTTCTTTAGCACAGATACGCAGTATTTT.